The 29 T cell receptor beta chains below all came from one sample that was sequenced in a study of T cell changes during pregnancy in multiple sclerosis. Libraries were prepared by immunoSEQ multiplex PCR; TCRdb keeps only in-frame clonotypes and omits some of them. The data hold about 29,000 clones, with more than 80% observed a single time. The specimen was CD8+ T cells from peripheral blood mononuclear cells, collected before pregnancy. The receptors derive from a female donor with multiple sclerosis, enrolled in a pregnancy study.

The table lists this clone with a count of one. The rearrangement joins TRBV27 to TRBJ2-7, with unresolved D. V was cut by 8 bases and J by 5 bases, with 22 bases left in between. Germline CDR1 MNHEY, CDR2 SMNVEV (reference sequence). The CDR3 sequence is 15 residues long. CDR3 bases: TGTGCCAGCGCCTCCTTTGCGGCGGCCAACCACGAGCAGTACTTC. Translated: CASASFAAANHEQYF.

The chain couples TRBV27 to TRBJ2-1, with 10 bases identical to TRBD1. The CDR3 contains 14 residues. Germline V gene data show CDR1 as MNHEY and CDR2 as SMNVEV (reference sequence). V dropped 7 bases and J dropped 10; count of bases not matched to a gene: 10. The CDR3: CASISGTGVEEQFF. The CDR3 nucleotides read TGTGCCAGCATCTCCGGGACAGGGGTTGAGGAGCAGTTCTTC.

CDR3 bases: TGTGCCACCAGCGGACACAGGGGAGACGAGCAGTACTTC. It codes for CATSGHRGDEQYF. The rearrangement links TRBV15 to TRBJ2-7; 7 bases line up with TRBD1. Per the germline V gene, CDR1 is LNHNV and CDR2 is YYDKDF (reference sequence). CDR3 length: 13 amino acids. Germline trimming cut 5 bases from V and 5 bases from J; bases unmatched to any gene: 6.

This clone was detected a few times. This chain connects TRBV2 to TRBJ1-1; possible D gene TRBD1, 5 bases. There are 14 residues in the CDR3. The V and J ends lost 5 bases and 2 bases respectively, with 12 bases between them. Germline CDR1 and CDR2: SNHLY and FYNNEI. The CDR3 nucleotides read TGTGCCAGCAGTACCAGGGTTTTAAACACTGAAGCTTTCTTT. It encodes CASSTRVLNTEAFF.

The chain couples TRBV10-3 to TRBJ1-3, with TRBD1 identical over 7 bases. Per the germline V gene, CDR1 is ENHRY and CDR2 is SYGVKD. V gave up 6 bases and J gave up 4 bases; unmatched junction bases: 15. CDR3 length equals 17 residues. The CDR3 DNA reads TGTGCCATCAGACAAAGACAGGGCGTCAAGGAAGGAAACACCATATATTTT. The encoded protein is CAIRQRQGVKEGNTIYF.

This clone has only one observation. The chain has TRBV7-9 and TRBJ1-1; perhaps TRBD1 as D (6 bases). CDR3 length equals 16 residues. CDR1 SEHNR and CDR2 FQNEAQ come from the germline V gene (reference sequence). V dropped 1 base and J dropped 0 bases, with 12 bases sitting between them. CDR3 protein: CASSLVGGGMNTEAFF. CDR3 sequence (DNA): TGTGCCAGCAGCTTAGTCGGGGGGGGCATGAACACTGAAGCTTTCTTT.

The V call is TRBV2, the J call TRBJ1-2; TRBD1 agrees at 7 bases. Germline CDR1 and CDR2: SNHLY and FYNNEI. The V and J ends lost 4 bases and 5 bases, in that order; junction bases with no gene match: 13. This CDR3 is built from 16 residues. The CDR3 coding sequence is TGTGCCAGCAGTGTTCTGGCAGGGGGTTCTTTTTATGGCTACACCTTC. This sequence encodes CASSVLAGGSFYGYTF.

The CDR3 DNA is TGTGCCAGCAGCTTGAAGGGGTGGCGAGAGACCCAGTACTTC. As protein: CASSLKGWRETQYF. The chain is built from TRBV5-6 and TRBJ2-5, with a weak D call TRBD1 (5 bases). V was pared by 1 base and J by 4 bases, with 11 bases between. The CDR3 sequence is 14 residues long. Germline V lookup: CDR1 SGHDT, CDR2 YYEEEE.

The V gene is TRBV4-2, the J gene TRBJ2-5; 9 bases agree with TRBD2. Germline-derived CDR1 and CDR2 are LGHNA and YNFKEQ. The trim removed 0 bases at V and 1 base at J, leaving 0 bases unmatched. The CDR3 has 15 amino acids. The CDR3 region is CASSQERGGQETQYF. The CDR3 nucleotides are TGTGCCAGCAGCCAAGAGCGGGGGGGCCAAGAGACCCAGTACTTC.

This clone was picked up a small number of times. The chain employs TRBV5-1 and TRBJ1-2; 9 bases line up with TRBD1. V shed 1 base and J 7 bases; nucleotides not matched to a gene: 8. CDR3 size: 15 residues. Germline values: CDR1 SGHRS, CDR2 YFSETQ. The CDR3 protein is CASSLQDRGHSGYTF. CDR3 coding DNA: TGCGCCAGCAGCTTGCAGGACAGGGGACATTCTGGCTACACCTTC.

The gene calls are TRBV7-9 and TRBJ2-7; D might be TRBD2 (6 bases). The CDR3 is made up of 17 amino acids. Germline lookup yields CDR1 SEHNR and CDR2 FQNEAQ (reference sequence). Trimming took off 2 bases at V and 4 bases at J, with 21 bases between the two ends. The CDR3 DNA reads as TGTGCCAGCAGCTTACCAGCTGCCGGGACTGAACTATACGAGCAGTACTTC. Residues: CASSLPAAGTELYEQYF.

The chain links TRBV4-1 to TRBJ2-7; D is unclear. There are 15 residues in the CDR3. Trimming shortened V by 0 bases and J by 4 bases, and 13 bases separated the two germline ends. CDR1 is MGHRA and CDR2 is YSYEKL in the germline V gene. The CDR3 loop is CASSQDLSPLYEQYF. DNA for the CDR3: TGCGCCAGCAGCCAAGATTTATCCCCCCTATACGAGCAGTACTTC.

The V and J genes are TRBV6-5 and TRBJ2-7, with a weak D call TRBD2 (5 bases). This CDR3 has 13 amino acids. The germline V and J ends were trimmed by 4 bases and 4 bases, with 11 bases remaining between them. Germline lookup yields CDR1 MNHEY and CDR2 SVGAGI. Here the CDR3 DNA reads TGTGCCAGCAGTTTCGGGGTTCAGTACGAGCAGTACTTC. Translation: CASSFGVQYEQYF.

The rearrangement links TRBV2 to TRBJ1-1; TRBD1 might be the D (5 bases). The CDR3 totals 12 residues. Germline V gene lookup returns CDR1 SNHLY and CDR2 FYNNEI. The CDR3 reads CVPSDRNTEAFF. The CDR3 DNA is TGTGTCCCCAGCGACAGAAACACTGAAGCTTTCTTT. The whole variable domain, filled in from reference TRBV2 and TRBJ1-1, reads EPEVTQTPSHQVTQMGQEVILRCVPISNHLYFYWYRQILGQKVEFLVSFYNNEISEKSEIFDDQFSVERPDGSNFTLKIRSTKLEDSAMYFCVPSDRNTEAFFGQGTRLTVV.

The CDR3 nucleotides are TGTGCCAGCAGCTCGCGGACCGGGAGTCTGTATCAGCCCCAGCATTTT. Residues: CASSSRTGSLYQPQHF. The chain recombines TRBV7-2 with TRBJ1-5; no clear D. Germline CDR1 SGHTA, CDR2 FQGNSA. The CDR3 has 16 amino acids. V was clipped by 4 bases and J by 5 bases, with 18 bases between them.

The CDR3 spells CASSSLLAGGPGEQYF. Here the CDR3 DNA reads TGTGCCAGCAGTTCCCTACTAGCGGGAGGGCCGGGCGAGCAGTACTTC. The chain carries TRBV27 and TRBJ2-7, with 13 positions matching TRBD2. V trimming: 4 bases; J trimming: 6 bases; junction bases outside the gene matches: 9. This CDR3 is 16 amino acids long. CDR1 is MNHEY and CDR2 is SMNVEV in the germline V gene (reference sequence).

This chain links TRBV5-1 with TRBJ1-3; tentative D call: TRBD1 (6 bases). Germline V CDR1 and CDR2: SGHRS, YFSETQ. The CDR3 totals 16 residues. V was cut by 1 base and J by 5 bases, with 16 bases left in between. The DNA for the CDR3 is TGCGCCAGCAGCTTGAACCTCGGGGGGCGCAGAAACACCATATATTTT. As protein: CASSLNLGGRRNTIYF.

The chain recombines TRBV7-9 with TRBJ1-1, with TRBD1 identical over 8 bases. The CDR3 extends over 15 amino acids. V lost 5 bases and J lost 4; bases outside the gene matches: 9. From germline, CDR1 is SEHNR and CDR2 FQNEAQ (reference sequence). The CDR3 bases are TGTGCCAGCAGCCCCCCGGACAGGGATATCACTGAAGCTTTCTTT. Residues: CASSPPDRDITEAFF. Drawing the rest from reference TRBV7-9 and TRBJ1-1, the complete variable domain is DTGVSQNPRHKITKRGQNVTFRCDPISEHNRLYWYRQTLGQGPEFLTYFQNEAQLEKSRLLSDRFSAERPKGSFSTLEIQRTEQGDSAMYLCASSPPDRDITEAFFGQGTRLTVV.

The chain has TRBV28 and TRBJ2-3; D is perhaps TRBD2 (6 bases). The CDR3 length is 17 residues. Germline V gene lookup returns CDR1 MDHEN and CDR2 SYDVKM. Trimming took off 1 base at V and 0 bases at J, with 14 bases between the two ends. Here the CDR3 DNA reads TGTGCCAGCAGTTTATCACCCCGCGGGATTAGCACAGATACGCAGTATTTT. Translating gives CASSLSPRGISTDTQYF.

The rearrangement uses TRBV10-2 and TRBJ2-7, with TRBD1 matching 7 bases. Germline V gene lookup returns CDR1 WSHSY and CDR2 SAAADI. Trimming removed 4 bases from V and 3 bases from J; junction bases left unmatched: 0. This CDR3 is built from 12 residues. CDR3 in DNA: TGCGCCAGCAGTGGGGACAGCTACGAGCAGTACTTC. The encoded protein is CASSGDSYEQYF.

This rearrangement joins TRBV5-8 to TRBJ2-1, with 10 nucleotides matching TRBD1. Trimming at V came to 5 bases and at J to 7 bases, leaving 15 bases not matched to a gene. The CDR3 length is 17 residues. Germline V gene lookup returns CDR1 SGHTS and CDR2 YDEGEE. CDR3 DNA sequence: TGTGCCAGCAGACCGACGGGACAGGGGATCTATCTGAATGAGCAGTTCTTC. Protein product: CASRPTGQGIYLNEQFF.

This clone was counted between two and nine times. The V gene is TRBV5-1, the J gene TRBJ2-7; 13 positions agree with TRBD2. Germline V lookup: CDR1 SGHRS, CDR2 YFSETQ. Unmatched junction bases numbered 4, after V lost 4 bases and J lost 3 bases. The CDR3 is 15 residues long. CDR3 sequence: CASSKGLAGDYEQYF. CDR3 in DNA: TGCGCCAGCAGCAAAGGACTAGCGGGAGACTACGAGCAGTACTTC.

CDR3 sequence reads: CASSSSGGLKTQYF. CDR3 nucleotides: TGTGCCAGCAGCAGTAGCGGGGGGCTAAAGACCCAGTACTTC. This chain connects TRBV27 to TRBJ2-5; 10 nucleotides line up with TRBD2. Germline V CDR1 and CDR2: MNHEY, SMNVEV (reference sequence). The CDR3 runs to 14 residues. Losses at the gene ends were 6 bases for V and 6 bases for J; bases not matched to a gene: 7.

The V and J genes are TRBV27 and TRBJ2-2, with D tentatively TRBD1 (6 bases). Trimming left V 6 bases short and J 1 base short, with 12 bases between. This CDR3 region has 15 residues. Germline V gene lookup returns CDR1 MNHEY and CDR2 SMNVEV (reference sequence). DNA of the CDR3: TGTGCCAGCAGAACCGGGACACGGAACACCGGGGAGCTGTTTTTT. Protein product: CASRTGTRNTGELFF.

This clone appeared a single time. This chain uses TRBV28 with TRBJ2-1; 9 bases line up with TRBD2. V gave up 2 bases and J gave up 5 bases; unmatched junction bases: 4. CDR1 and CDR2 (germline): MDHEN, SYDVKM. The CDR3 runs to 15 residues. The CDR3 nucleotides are TGTGCCAGCAGTTTACGGCGGGAGGGGCACAATGAGCAGTTCTTC. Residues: CASSLRREGHNEQFF. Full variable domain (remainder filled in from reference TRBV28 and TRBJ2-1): DVKVTQSSRYLVKRTGEKVFLECVQDMDHENMFWYRQDPGLGLRLIYFSYDVKMKEKGDIPEGYSVSREKKERFSLILESASTNQTSMYLCASSLRREGHNEQFFGPGTRLTVL.

CDR3 in amino acids: CASSGREGGTEAFF. CDR3 nucleotides: TGTGCCAGCAGCGGCAGGGAGGGTGGCACTGAAGCTTTCTTT. V and J are TRBV7-9 and TRBJ1-1, with a tentative D call TRBD1 (5 bases). Trimming stripped 5 bases from V and 4 bases from J, with 14 bases between. Germline V lookup: CDR1 SEHNR, CDR2 FQNEAQ (reference sequence). The CDR3 runs to 14 residues.

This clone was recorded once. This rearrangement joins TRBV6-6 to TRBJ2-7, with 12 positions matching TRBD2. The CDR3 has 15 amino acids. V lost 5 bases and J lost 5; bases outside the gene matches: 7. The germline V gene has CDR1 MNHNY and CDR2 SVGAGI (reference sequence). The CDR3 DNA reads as TGTGCCAGCAGTCCCGCTAGCGGGAGGGCCCACGAGCAGTACTTC. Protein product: CASSPASGRAHEQYF.

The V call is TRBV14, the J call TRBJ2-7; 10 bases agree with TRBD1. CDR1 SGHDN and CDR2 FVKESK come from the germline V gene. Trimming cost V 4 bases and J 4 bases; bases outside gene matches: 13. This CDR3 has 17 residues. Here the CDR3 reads CASSPGTGVSGEYEQYF. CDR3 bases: TGTGCCAGCAGCCCAGGGACAGGGGTCTCTGGGGAATACGAGCAGTACTTC.

CDR3 nucleotide sequence: TGCGCCAGCAGCCAAGTTGCAGGGGAGGGCCGGCAGTATTTT. This gives the protein CASSQVAGEGRQYF. The chain links TRBV4-1 to TRBJ2-3, with a weak D call TRBD2 (7 bases). The length of the CDR3 is 14 residues. Per germline, CDR1 MGHRA and CDR2 YSYEKL. The V end was cut by 1 base, the J end by 11 bases, with 16 bases between.